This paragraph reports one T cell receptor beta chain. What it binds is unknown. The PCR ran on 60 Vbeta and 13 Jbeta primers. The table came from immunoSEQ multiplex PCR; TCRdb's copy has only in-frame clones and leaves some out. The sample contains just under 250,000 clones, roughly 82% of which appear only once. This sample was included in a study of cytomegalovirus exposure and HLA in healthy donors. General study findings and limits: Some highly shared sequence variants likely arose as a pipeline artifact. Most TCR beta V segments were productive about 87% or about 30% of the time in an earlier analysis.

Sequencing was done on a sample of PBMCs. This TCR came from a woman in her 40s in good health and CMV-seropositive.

CDR3 sequence: CASRQGFYYGYTF. CDR3 bases: TGTGCCAGCAGACAGGGATTCTACTATGGCTACACCTTC. The rearrangement uses TRBV6-5 and TRBJ1-2; maybe TRBD1 (6 bases). This CDR3 is 13 amino acids long. Germline values: CDR1 MNHEY, CDR2 SVGAGI. Trimming removed 6 bases at V and 3 bases at J, with 11 bases between.